The rows below give T cell receptor beta chains drawn from one sample of a study of OX40 agonist ivuxolimab in advanced cancers. Here immunoSEQ multiplex PCR was the method, and the copy in TCRdb shows in-frame clones only, minus some. The profile shows more than 80,000 clones, 85% to 95% of them singletons. The sample in question was CD4+ or CD8+ T cells sorted from blood, obtained in a trial of the OX40 agonist ivuxolimab. The source of these receptors is an adult with an advanced solid tumor such as melanoma, head and neck, liver or kidney cancer. The CDR3 runs from the conserved cysteine through the conserved F or W. The D gene is left open where the match is weak. For some rows the clone size is stated as once, few or many, or as a class when expanded; others skip it.

-	-	TRBJ1-2	TRBV4-3	TGCGCCAGCAGCCGGACAGATAGCTATGGCTACACCTTC	CASSRTDSYGYTF
-	-	TRBJ1-3	TRBV30	TGTGCCTGGAGTGGTCGGGGGAGCTCTGGAAACACCATATATTTT	CAWSGRGSSGNTIYF
once	TRBD1	TRBJ1-5	TRBV28	TGTGCCAGCAGTTTAGGAGGGACAGGCCTGGGTCAGCCCCAGCATTTT	CASSLGGTGLGQPQHF
-	-	TRBJ2-1	TRBV10-2	TGCGCCAGCAGTGATGGTCTAGCGCGGCCCTGGGAGCAGTTCTTC	CASSDGLARPWEQFF
-	-	TRBJ2-3	TRBV4-1	TGCGCCAGCAGCCAAGACGGTACCACGGATACGCAGTATTTT	CASSQDGTTDTQYF
-	TRBD1	TRBJ1-5	TRBV19	TGTGCCAGTGGGGGACAGGGTGGTCAGCCCCAGCATTTT	CASGGQGGQPQHF
-	-	TRBJ2-1	TRBV11-3	TGTGCCAGCAGCTTGGGACACTTGACCTACAATGAGCAGTTCTTC	CASSLGHLTYNEQFF
-	-	TRBJ2-5	TRBV20-1	TGCAGTGCTAGGCCCCAGGAGACCCAGTACTTC	CSARPQETQYF
-	TRBD1	TRBJ1-1	TRBV5-8	TGTGCCAGCAGCTTTGAGGGGGCGGTAGCTTTCTTT	CASSFEGAVAFF
-	-	TRBJ2-5	TRBV14	TGTGCCAGCAGCCAGCTAGTCCAAGAGACCCAGTACTTC	CASSQLVQETQYF
-	-	TRBJ2-3	TRBV2	TGTGCCAGCACAATGACAGGTCGGGATACGCAGTATTTT	CASTMTGRDTQYF
once	TRBD1	TRBJ2-7	TRBV5-5	TGTGCCAGCAGCTTGTCCGGGGACAGGGGATACGAGCAGTACTTC	CASSLSGDRGYEQYF
-	-	TRBJ1-5	TRBV18	TGTGCCAGCTCAAGCCGTAATCAGCCCCAGCATTTT	CASSSRNQPQHF
-	-	TRBJ2-3	TRBV29-1	TGCAGCGTTGAACTATCCTTCAGGGTGGAAGCAGATACGCAGTATTTT	CSVELSFRVEADTQYF
-	TRBD2	TRBJ2-1	TRBV6-1	TGTGCCAGCAGAGCGGGACTAGCCTATGAGCAGTTCTTC	CASRAGLAYEQFF
-	TRBD1	TRBJ1-3	TRBV2	TGTGCCAGCAGTAAAATCCGGGACAGGGGATATTCTGGAAACACCATATATTTT	CASSKIRDRGYSGNTIYF
-	-	TRBJ1-2	TRBV30	TGTGCCCGCCGGGGGTCGGCGGGTGGGGGTGCAAACTATGGCTACACCTTC	CARRGSAGGGANYGYTF
-	-	TRBJ1-5	TRBV5-5	TGTGCCAGCAGCGGTGGGGGCGGACAGCCCCAGCATTTT	CASSGGGGQPQHF
few	-	TRBJ1-1	TRBV20-1	TGCAGTGCTAGGAACACTGAAGCTTTCTTT	CSARNTEAFF
-	TRBD1	TRBJ2-7	TRBV28	TGTGCCAGCAGTGGGGGACAGGGGGCCTACGAGCAGTACTTC	CASSGGQGAYEQYF
-	-	TRBJ1-5	TRBV6-1	TGTGCCAGCAGGGTTAGCAATCAGCCCCAGCATTTT	CASRVSNQPQHF
-	-	TRBJ1-6	TRBV2	TGTGCCAGCAGTATCCGACAGTTAACAGATAATTCACCCCTCCACTTT	CASSIRQLTDNSPLHF
-	TRBD2	TRBJ2-1	TRBV11-3	TGTGCCAGCAGCCCCCGGACTAGCGGGAGTAGGCATGAGCAGTTCTTC	CASSPRTSGSRHEQFF
-	-	TRBJ1-1	TRBV29-1	TGCAGCGTTGGTTTCCGTGGGGGAGGCACTGAAGCTTTCTTT	CSVGFRGGGTEAFF
-	-	TRBJ1-6	TRBV9	TGTGCCAGCAGCGCGGCCGGTTCAAGTTACAATTCACCCCTCCACTTT	CASSAAGSSYNSPLHF
-	TRBD2	TRBJ2-1	TRBV6-1	TGTGCCAGCAGTGAAATTACTAGCGGGAGCGGGCGCAATGAGCAGTTCTTC	CASSEITSGSGRNEQFF
once	TRBD1	TRBJ1-4	TRBV19	TGTGCCAGTAGACGGGACAGGGGCATTAAACTGTTTTTT	CASRRDRGIKLFF
-	TRBD1	TRBJ1-5	TRBV28	TGTGCCAGCAGGAGACAGGGAGGTCAGCCCCAGCATTTT	CASRRQGGQPQHF
once	-	TRBJ2-4	TRBV11-1	TGTGCCAGCAGCCCCGGGACGAGGGGCATTCAGTACTTC	CASSPGTRGIQYF
-	TRBD2	TRBJ2-2	TRBV11-2	TGTGCCAGCAGCTTAAGGACTAGCGGGAGTCAATATCACGGGGAGCTGTTTTTT	CASSLRTSGSQYHGELFF
-	-	TRBJ1-1	TRBV6-6	TGTGCCAGCAGTTACGGGCAGCCGAACACTGAAGCTTTCTTT	CASSYGQPNTEAFF
-	TRBD1	TRBJ2-4	TRBV9	TGTGCCAGCAGCCCCCAGGGGGTGACCAACATTCAGTACTTC	CASSPQGVTNIQYF
-	TRBD1	TRBJ1-5	TRBV5-8	TGTGCCAGCAGCGCAAACAGGGGCAGACAGCCCCAGCATTTT	CASSANRGRQPQHF
-	-	TRBJ2-5	TRBV25-1	TGTGCCAGCAGTGACAGGGTTGAGACCCAGTACTTC	CASSDRVETQYF
-	TRBD1	TRBJ1-3	TRBV2	TGTGCCAGCAGTCGGGACAGGGGGCTAGGAGGAAACACCATATATTTT	CASSRDRGLGGNTIYF
-	-	TRBJ2-2	TRBV27	TGTGCCAGCAGTCTCTACACCGGGGAGCTGTTTTTT	CASSLYTGELFF
-	-	TRBJ1-2	TRBV6-5	TGTGCCAGCAGTTACACGGGGGCGGGTGGCTACACCTTC	CASSYTGAGGYTF
-	TRBD1	TRBJ1-3	TRBV11-3	TGTGCCAGCAGCCCGGGGACAGACCGAAACACCATATATTTT	CASSPGTDRNTIYF
-	-	TRBJ2-3	TRBV30	TGTGCCTGGAGCCCCCGGACCCTCCGAAATACGCAGTATTTT	CAWSPRTLRNTQYF
-	TRBD1	TRBJ1-4	TRBV5-1	TGCGCCAGCAGCTTCCAGGGGGTACCTAATGAAAAACTGTTTTTT	CASSFQGVPNEKLFF
-	TRBD1	TRBJ1-4	TRBV6-5	TGTGCCAGCAGAAACAGGGGGCCTAATGAAAAACTGTTTTTT	CASRNRGPNEKLFF
-	TRBD1	TRBJ1-1	TRBV5-4	TGTGCCAGCAGCTCGGGACAGCAGAACACTGAAGCTTTCTTT	CASSSGQQNTEAFF
-	TRBD1	TRBJ2-1	TRBV7-2	TGTGCCAGCAGCAAATCCGGGACAGGGGCGGACAATGAGCAGTTCTTC	CASSKSGTGADNEQFF
-	-	TRBJ2-3	TRBV10-3	TGTGCCATCAGTGAATCGGTGGGAACAGATACGCAGTATTTT	CAISESVGTDTQYF
-	-	TRBJ1-2	TRBV4-1	TGCGCCAGCAGCCAAATCGGTCAGGGACGATATGGCTACACCTTC	CASSQIGQGRYGYTF
-	TRBD1	TRBJ1-1	TRBV30	TGTGCCTGGAGTAAATGGACAGGGGGCACTGAAGCTTTCTTT	CAWSKWTGGTEAFF
-	-	TRBJ1-5	TRBV2	TGTGCCAGCAGTGGCCGGGGGTTCAATCAGCCCCAGCATTTT	CASSGRGFNQPQHF
once	-	TRBJ2-3	TRBV29-1	TGCAGCGTTGTAGGGGAAAGGAGCACAGATACGCAGTATTTT	CSVVGERSTDTQYF
once	TRBD2	TRBJ2-3	TRBV11-2	TGTGCCAGCAGCCTTCTCCGGGACTACACAGATACGCAGTATTTT	CASSLLRDYTDTQYF
-	-	TRBJ1-2	TRBV30	TGTGCCTGGAGTGTGCTCTCAGGGGTTGATGGCTACACCTTC	CAWSVLSGVDGYTF
-	-	TRBJ2-1	TRBV2	TGTGCCAGCAGTGAAGCGCTGGTGGGTGAGCAGTTCTTC	CASSEALVGEQFF
-	-	TRBJ1-1	TRBV5-6	TGTGCCAGCAGCTTGGACGTTTTCTACACTGAAGCTTTCTTT	CASSLDVFYTEAFF
-	TRBD1	TRBJ2-1	TRBV7-2	TGTGCCAGCAGCATCCGACAGGGTGGGAATGAGCAGTTCTTC	CASSIRQGGNEQFF
-	-	TRBJ1-4	TRBV4-2	TGTGCCAGCAGCCAAGAGGGCTATGAAAAACTGTTTTTT	CASSQEGYEKLFF
-	-	TRBJ2-5	TRBV7-9	TGTGCCAGCAGCGCCCTCACCTACCAAGAGACCCAGTACTTC	CASSALTYQETQYF
-	-	TRBJ1-2	TRBV13	TGTGCCAGCAGCCCCCGGGACCGACCCAACTATGGCTACACCTTC	CASSPRDRPNYGYTF
-	-	TRBJ2-3	TRBV5-1	TGCGCCAGCAGCTTGAGTCAGGGGCGAGATACGCAGTATTTT	CASSLSQGRDTQYF